One sample yielded the 9 T cell receptor beta chains listed below, sequenced in a study of identical twins. TCRdb itself ran the 5' RACE reads through MiXCR, one entry per CDR3 protein. In the table there are 650,000 to 800,000 distinct CDR3 sequences, 8.6% of which are singletons. This sample was also put to use in a study of yellow fever vaccine responses in identical twins.

The sample was PBMCs. The receptors were gathered from a woman aged 18 to 35 in good health.

This chain joins TRBV20-1 and TRBJ1-6, with D possibly being TRBD1 (6 bases). Trimming pared 6 bases from V and 15 bases from J, leaving 12 bases between. The CDR3 consists of 10 residues. From germline, CDR1 is DFQATT and CDR2 SNEGSKA (reference sequence). In DNA form, the CDR3 reads TGCAGTGCCCCCGGGACACTCCTCCACTTT. The encoded protein is CSAPGTLLHF.

The chain uses TRBV5-5 and TRBJ2-5; D ambiguous. There are 13 residues in the CDR3. V lost 1 base, J lost 4 bases, and 8 bases lay in between. CDR1 is SGHKS, CDR2 YYEKEE, per germline (reference sequence). The CDR3 nucleotides read TGTGCCAGCAGCTTGTTTTCCGGAGAGACCCAGTACTTC. It translates to CASSLFSGETQYF. Complete variable domain (other parts from reference TRBV5-5 and TRBJ2-5): DAGVTQSPTHLIKTRGQQVTLRCSPISGHKSVSWYQQVLGQGPQFIFQYYEKEERGRGNFPDRFSARQFPNYSSELNVNALLLGDSALYLCASSLFSGETQYFGPGTRLLVL.

This chain links TRBV29-1 with TRBJ2-2; the match to TRBD2 covers 7 bases. The germline V gene encodes CDR1 SQVTM and CDR2 ANQGSEA. The CDR3 extends over 13 amino acids. The trim removed 7 bases at V and 3 bases at J, leaving 5 bases unmatched. CDR3 in amino acids: CSAHGGDTGELFF. DNA for the CDR3: TGCAGCGCTCATGGGGGGGACACCGGGGAGCTGTTTTTT.

This clonotype was seen more than once but under ten times. CDR3: CASSIDIDTEAFF. The CDR3 nucleotides read TGTGCCAGTAGTATCGACATTGACACTGAAGCTTTCTTT. The chain joins TRBV19 to TRBJ1-1, with D unresolved. This CDR3 spans 13 amino acids. The germline V gene has CDR1 LNHDA and CDR2 SQIVND (reference sequence). V dropped 3 bases and J dropped 3 bases, with 8 bases sitting between them.

This clonotype was detected only a few times. The CDR3: CASSPLAGPFEEQYF. The CDR3 DNA is TGTGCCAGCAGCCCCTTGGCGGGACCATTTGAAGAGCAGTACTTC. The chain uses TRBV4-2 and TRBJ2-7, with D possibly TRBD2 on 6 matching bases. Trimming shortened V by 4 bases and J by 7 bases, and 20 bases separated the two germline ends. The CDR3 totals 15 residues. The germline V gene has CDR1 LGHNA and CDR2 YNFKEQ.

This clonotype appeared a few times. V gene TRBV2 combines with J gene TRBJ2-3; possible D gene TRBD1, 6 bases. The V and J ends lost 8 bases and 2 bases respectively, with 11 bases between them. The CDR3 sequence is 13 residues long. The V gene's germline CDR1 is SNHLY and CDR2 FYNNEI. The CDR3 DNA is TGTGCCAGCGGAGCAGGGGTCACAGATACGCAGTATTTT. Protein: CASGAGVTDTQYF.

The V call is TRBV29-1, the J call TRBJ2-3; the D is unclear. The length of the CDR3 is 13 residues. Germline V lookup: CDR1 SQVTM, CDR2 ANQGSEA. V dropped 7 bases and J dropped 1 base, with 12 bases sitting between them. This chain's CDR3 is CSAEALRTDTQYF. As DNA, the CDR3 is TGCAGCGCCGAGGCACTGCGCACAGATACGCAGTATTTT.

This clonotype came up many times. The J gene is TRBJ2-5, the V gene TRBV15; D tentatively fits TRBD1 or TRBD2 (5 bases each). The CDR3 spans 15 residues. The germline CDR1 and CDR2 sequences are LNHNV and YYDKDF (reference sequence). V was clipped by 7 bases and J by 5 bases, with 20 bases between them. CDR3 amino acids: CATNQEGRRDETQYF. DNA for the CDR3: TGTGCCACCAACCAAGAGGGGCGCCGGGATGAGACCCAGTACTTC.

This clonotype came up a few times. The V gene is TRBV29-1, the J gene TRBJ1-5, with 7 bases matching TRBD1. The V segment lost 7 bases and the J segment 0 bases; nucleotides outside the gene matches: 9. The CDR3 loop spans 15 amino acids. CDR1 is SQVTM and CDR2 is ANQGSEA in the germline V gene. CDR3 loop: CSARTGENSNQPQHF. The CDR3 bases are TGCAGCGCCCGGACAGGAGAGAATAGCAATCAGCCCCAGCATTTT.